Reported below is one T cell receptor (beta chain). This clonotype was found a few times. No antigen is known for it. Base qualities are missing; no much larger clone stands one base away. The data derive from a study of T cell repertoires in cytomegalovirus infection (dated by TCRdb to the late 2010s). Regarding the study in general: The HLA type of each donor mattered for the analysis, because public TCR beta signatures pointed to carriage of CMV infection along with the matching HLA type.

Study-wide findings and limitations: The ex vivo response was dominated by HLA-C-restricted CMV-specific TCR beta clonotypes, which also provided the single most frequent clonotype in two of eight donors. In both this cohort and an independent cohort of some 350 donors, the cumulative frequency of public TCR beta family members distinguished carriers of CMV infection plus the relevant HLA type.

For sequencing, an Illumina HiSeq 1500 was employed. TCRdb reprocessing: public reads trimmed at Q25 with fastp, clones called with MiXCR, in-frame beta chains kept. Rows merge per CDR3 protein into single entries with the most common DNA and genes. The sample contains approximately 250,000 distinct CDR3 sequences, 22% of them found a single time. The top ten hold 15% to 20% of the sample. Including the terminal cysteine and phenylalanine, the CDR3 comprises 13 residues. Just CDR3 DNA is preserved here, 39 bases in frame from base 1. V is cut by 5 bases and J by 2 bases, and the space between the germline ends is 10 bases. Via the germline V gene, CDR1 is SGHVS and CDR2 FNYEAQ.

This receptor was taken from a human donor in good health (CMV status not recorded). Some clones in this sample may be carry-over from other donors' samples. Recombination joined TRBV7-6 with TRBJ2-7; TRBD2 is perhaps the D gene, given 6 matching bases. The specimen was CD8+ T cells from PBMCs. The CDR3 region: CASSAGTPYEQYF. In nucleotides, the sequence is TGTGCCAGCAGCGCCGGGACTCCCTACGAGCAGTACTTC.